This T cell receptor (beta chain) was sequenced for a study of Tregs in tolerant kidney transplant recipients. The nonmyeloablative bone marrow transplants came from related graft donors, with transient mixed chimerism. Assay: immunoSEQ multiplex PCR; the TCRdb copy retains only in-frame clones and omits some. Of tens of thousands of clones listed, more than 70% are singletons. Study results and caveats: In tolerant patients, donor-specific Tregs outgrew total Tregs, suggesting antigen-driven expansion. Changing PCR primers prevented nucleotide comparison between some patients' samples. The most relevant donor-specific Treg TCRbeta repertoire apparently came from expansion with activated donor B cells.

On this clone itself: Its antigen is not known.

The CDR3 is 16 residues long. Between the trimmed V and J ends, which lost 0 bases and 0 bases, there was a span of 9 bases. The germline V gene has CDR1 LGHNA and CDR2 YNFKEQ. The specimen comprised CD4+ T cells from blood (PBMCs), sampled 6 months after the transplant. The V gene is TRBV4-2, the J gene TRBJ2-1; D perhaps matches TRBD2 (6 bases). The clonotype comes from a human patient who received a combined kidney and bone marrow transplant. A share of the T cells may be of graft donor origin. CDR3 residues: CASSQDSGGSYNEQFF. The CDR3 DNA is TGTGCCAGCAGCCAAGATAGCGGCGGCTCCTACAATGAGCAGTTCTTC.